A selection of T cell receptor beta chains follows, all from one sample in a study of T cell repertoires in cytomegalovirus infection. Antigens of these TCRs are unknown. One entry per CDR3 protein results from TCRdb running MiXCR on the reads. The data contain about 110,000 distinct CDR3 sequences, roughly 9.1% of them singletons. The source material was PBMCs, sequenced either directly or after in vitro stimulation (not recorded which). The receptors stem from a human donor in good health (CMV status not recorded). Some clones in this sample may be carry-over from other donors' samples. CDR3s include the opening cysteine and the closing phenylalanine or tryptophan. D genes are given only for firm matches. Expanded clones are given a class, and other clones once, few, many or no size at all.

>TRBV25-1|TRBJ2-1|many|NA
TGTGCCAGCAGTGAATTCGTCGGGAGTAGCGATGAGCAGTTCTTC
CASSEFVGSSDEQFF
>TRBV7-2|TRBJ1-1|many|NA
TGTGCCAGCAGCTCAGGAGGGGCTGCTGAAGCTTTCTTT
CASSSGGAAEAFF
>TRBV7-2|TRBJ2-5|few|NA
TGTGCCAGCGAACTGGGACAATGGGAGACCCAGTACTTC
CASELGQWETQYF
>TRBV19|TRBJ1-5|few|NA
TGTGCCAGTAGTTCCCAGGGGAGCAATCAGCCCCAGCATTTT
CASSSQGSNQPQHF
>TRBV12-3/TRBV12-4|TRBJ1-1|many|NA
TGTGCCAGCAGGCTTCTGGAGGGGGGTTGGACTGAAGCTTTCTTT
CASRLLEGGWTEAFF
>TRBV28|TRBJ1-1|many|NA
TGTGCCAGCAGTTTGTTTGGGTCCATGAACACTGAAGCTTTCTTT
CASSLFGSMNTEAFF
>TRBV6-1|TRBJ1-1|NA|NA
TGTGCCAGCAGCTCTACATGGGGCACTGAAGCTTTCTTT
CASSSTWGTEAFF
>TRBV9|TRBJ2-1|NA|NA
TGTGCCAGCAGCGTACTGGCGTCTTCCTCCTTCAATGAGCAGTTCTTC
CASSVLASSSFNEQFF
>TRBV6-2/TRBV6-3|TRBJ2-7|few|NA
TGTGCCAGCAGTTACGGGCAGGCCCCCTACTCCTACGAGCAGTACTTC
CASSYGQAPYSYEQYF
>TRBV7-2|TRBJ1-4|many|NA
TGTGCCAGCAGCCCCAGGGGAGCAACTAATGAAAAACTGTTTTTT
CASSPRGATNEKLFF